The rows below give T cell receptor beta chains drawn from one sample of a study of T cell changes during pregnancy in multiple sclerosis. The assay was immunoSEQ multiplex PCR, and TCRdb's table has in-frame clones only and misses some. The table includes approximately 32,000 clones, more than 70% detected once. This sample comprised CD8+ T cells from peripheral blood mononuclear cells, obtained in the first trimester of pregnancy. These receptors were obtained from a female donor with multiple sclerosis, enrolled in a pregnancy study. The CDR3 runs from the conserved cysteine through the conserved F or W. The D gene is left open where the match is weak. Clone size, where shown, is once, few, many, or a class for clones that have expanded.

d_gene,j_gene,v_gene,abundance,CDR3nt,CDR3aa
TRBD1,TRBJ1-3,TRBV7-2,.,TGTGCCAGCAGCTCGGGACAGGGAAGTGGAAACACCATATATTTT,CASSSGQGSGNTIYF
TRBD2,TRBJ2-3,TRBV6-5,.,TGTGCCAGCAGTTACGTCCAGGGAGGGACAGATACGCAGTATTTT,CASSYVQGGTDTQYF
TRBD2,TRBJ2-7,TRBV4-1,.,TGCGCCAGCAGCCAAGATATACTAGCGGGAAGTGGGGAGCAGTACTTC,CASSQDILAGSGEQYF
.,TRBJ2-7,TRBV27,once,TGTGCCACCACCCCTCGGCAGGGTCTTCACGAGCAGTACTTC,CATTPRQGLHEQYF
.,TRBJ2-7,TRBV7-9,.,TGTGCCAGCAGCCGGGACATCCCTCCAAAATGCGCGAACTTC,CASSRDIPPKCANF
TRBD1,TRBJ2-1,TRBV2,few,TGTGCCAGCAGCCCCGTTACAGGGGCCAATGAGCAGTTCTTC,CASSPVTGANEQFF
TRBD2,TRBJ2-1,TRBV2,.,TGTGCCAGCAGCGACCTTGCGGGAGACAATGAGCAGTTCTTC,CASSDLAGDNEQFF
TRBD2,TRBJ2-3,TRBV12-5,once,TGTGCTAGTGGTTTGGTACGGGCTAGCGGGGGAATCATGGATACGCAGTATTTT,CASGLVRASGGIMDTQYF
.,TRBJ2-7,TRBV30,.,TGTGCCTGGACGACCCGGGAGAGAAACGAGCAGTACTTC,CAWTTRERNEQYF
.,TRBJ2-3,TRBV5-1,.,TGCGCCAGCAGCGGGGGGACAGATTTAGATACGCAGTATTTT,CASSGGTDLDTQYF
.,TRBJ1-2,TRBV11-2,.,TGTGCCAGCAGCTTAGTCCCTCGAGGGTTTTTGGATGGCTACACCTTC,CASSLVPRGFLDGYTF
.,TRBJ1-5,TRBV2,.,TGTGCCAGCAGTGAAGGTCAGGGAATGTATAATCAGCCCCAGCATTTT,CASSEGQGMYNQPQHF
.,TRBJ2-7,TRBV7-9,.,TGTGCCAGCAGCCGCAGCGGCCCCCTTATGCAGTACTTC,CASSRSGPLMQYF
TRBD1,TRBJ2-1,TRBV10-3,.,TGTGCCATCAGTGAGGAACAGGGGATCAATGAGCAGTTCTTC,CAISEEQGINEQFF
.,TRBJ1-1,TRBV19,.,TGTGCCAGTAGTATCCGTCCCGGGACATACATGAACACTGAAGCTTTCTTT,CASSIRPGTYMNTEAFF